This TCR beta chain was captured by sequencing in a study of blood T cell repertoires in COVID-19. Produced via immunoSEQ multiplex PCR; TCRdb's table is partial and in-frame only. The repertoire has over 60,000 clones, 80% to 90% of them found once; the top ten carry 11%. The CDR3 has 13 amino acids. V gave up 6 bases and J gave up 4 bases, with 12 bases separating them. The germline V gene has CDR1 MNHEY and CDR2 SVGAGI. This sequence originates from a man aged 65 to 79 with active or convalescent COVID-19. The chain is built from TRBV6-5 and TRBJ1-2; D is possibly TRBD1 (5 bases). The sequenced sample consisted of peripheral blood. The CDR3 spells CASRGGVGYGYTF. The DNA for the CDR3 is TGTGCCAGCAGGGGGGGGGTAGGCTATGGCTACACCTTC.